This T cell receptor (beta chain) was identified during a study of blood T cell repertoires in COVID-19. Study information: The study drew acute and convalescent COVID-19 samples from the United States, Italy and Spain.

The CDR3 loop spans 17 amino acids. With 0 bases clipped from V and 3 bases from J, the junction kept 6 bases outside the gene matches. The germline CDR1 and CDR2 sequences are SGHNT and YENEEA. The method was immunoSEQ multiplex PCR; TCRdb's version includes in-frame clones alone and lacks a portion of them. This sample yields fewer than 250,000 clones, of which roughly nine tenths are seen a single time; about 2.2% belongs to the top ten. The sequenced sample was peripheral blood. This TCR came from a woman in her forties or fifties with acute or convalescent COVID-19. The rearrangement uses TRBV11-3 and TRBJ2-7; 12 bases are a match to TRBD2. In DNA, the CDR3 is TGTGCCAGCAGCTTAGAACCCAGGACTAGCGGGGACTACGAGCAGTACTTC. Translating it yields CASSLEPRTSGDYEQYF. The whole variable domain, filled in from reference TRBV11-3 and TRBJ2-7, reads EAGVVQSPRYKIIEKKQPVAFWCNPISGHNTLYWYLQNLGQGPELLIRYENEEAVDDSQLPKDRFSAERLKGVDSTLKIQPAELGDSAVYLCASSLEPRTSGDYEQYFGPGTRLTVT.